This entry concerns a single T cell receptor (beta chain). The antigen is undetermined. This sample is part of a study of cytomegalovirus exposure and HLA in healthy donors. Study-level findings and limits: As a later analysis showed, a missense DCLRE1C variant was linked to trimming of TCR beta V- and J-genes. Specific recognition of CMV antigens was confirmed in vitro for three chains (all CMV-associated). Analysis performed later found 16,000 or so TCR beta sequences associated with HLA alleles at 0.05 false discovery rate.

The CDR3 spans 14 residues. Trimming cost V 2 bases and J 6 bases; bases outside gene matches: 7. Germline V gene data show CDR1 as SNHLY and CDR2 as FYNNEI. PCR employed 60 Vbeta and 13 Jbeta primers. In the original processing: Later, an analysis found tens of millions of unique TCR beta chains, and about 10 million of these were shared. The data were produced by immunoSEQ multiplex PCR, yet TCRdb's version contains in-frame clones alone and is incomplete. The DNA gave D and trimming, while V, J and clone size come from that table. The top ten clones hold approximately 2.4% of a sample with some 190,000 clones, roughly 80% of them seen once.

The rearrangement links TRBV2 to TRBJ2-7; 7 bases map to TRBD2. The clonotype originates from a male donor in good health and CMV-seronegative. The sample consisted of PBMCs. The CDR3 sequence: CASSEIGRAGEQYF. CDR3 sequence (DNA): TGTGCCAGCAGTGAAATAGGGAGGGCGGGCGAGCAGTACTTC. Full variable domain (missing parts from reference TRBV2 and TRBJ2-7): EPEVTQTPSHQVTQMGQEVILRCVPISNHLYFYWYRQILGQKVEFLVSFYNNEISEKSEIFDDQFSVERPDGSNFTLKIRSTKLEDSAMYFCASSEIGRAGEQYFGPGTRLTVT.